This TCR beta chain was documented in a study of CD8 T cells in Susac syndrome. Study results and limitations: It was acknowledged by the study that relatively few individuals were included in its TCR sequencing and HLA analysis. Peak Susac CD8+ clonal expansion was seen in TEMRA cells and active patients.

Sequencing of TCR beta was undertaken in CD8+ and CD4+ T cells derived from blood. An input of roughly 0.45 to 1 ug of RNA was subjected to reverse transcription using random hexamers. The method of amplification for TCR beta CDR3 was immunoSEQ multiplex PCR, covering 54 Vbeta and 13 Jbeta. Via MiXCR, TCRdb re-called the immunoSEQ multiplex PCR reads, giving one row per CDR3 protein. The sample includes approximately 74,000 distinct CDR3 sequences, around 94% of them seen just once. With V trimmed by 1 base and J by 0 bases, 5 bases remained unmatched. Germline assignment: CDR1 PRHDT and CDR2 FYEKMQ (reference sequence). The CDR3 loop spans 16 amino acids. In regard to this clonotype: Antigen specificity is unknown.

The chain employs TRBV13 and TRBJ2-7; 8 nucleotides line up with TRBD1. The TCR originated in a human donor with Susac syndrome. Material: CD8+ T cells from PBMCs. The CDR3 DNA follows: TGTGCCAGCAGCTTAGAAGGGGACAGGAGCTCCTACGAGCAGTACTTC. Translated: CASSLEGDRSSYEQYF.